The source of this TCR beta chain is a study of blood T cell repertoires in COVID-19. Overall study: Researchers got acute and convalescent COVID-19 samples from the United States, Italy and Spain. In each case, the material was cDNA or gDNA derived from T cells, B-cell-depleted T cells, or PBMCs.

Per germline, CDR1 SGHTA and CDR2 FQGNSA. Trimming took 2 bases from V and 2 from J; bases not matched to a gene: 6. The CDR3 sequence is 15 residues long. Per the original methods: How many nucleated cells were present was estimated from reference gene primer amplification. Measured with immunoSEQ multiplex PCR; TCRdb has only the in-frame clones, and not every one. V, J and clone size were drawn from that table, and D and trimming were deduced from the DNA. The sample has around 54,000 clones, about four fifths seen once. The clonotype originates from a woman in her fifties or sixties with acute or convalescent COVID-19. J is TRBJ2-7 and V is TRBV7-2; 7 bases are shared with TRBD2. Sequenced input: peripheral blood. The CDR3 spells CASSLSAGETYEQYF. For the CDR3, the DNA is TGTGCCAGCAGCTTATCCGCGGGAGAAACCTACGAGCAGTACTTC.